This TCR beta chain was captured by sequencing in a study of T-cell reconstitution after alpha-beta-depleted transplantation in children (dated by TCRdb to about 2016). The study in broad terms: Using TCR repertoire profiling, the study quantitatively followed how T-cell immune reconstitution unfolded in children after TCRalphabeta/CD19-depleted allogeneic hematopoietic cell transplantation. What the study reported, not specific to this receptor: In some patients, the high TCRbeta diversity seen at day 60 was put down to recipient T cells and intrathymic progenitors that had survived conditioning. The apparently early alphabetaT-cell count recovery about two months after transplant was reportedly dependent on only several hundred rapidly expanded clones derived from non-depleted graft cells. Over subsequent months, a decline in hyperexpanded clone frequencies was noted, and after one year, T-cell counts and TCRbeta diversity were mostly ascribed to newly produced T cells.

Library preparation employed PCR. The reads were generated on an Illumina HiSeq 2500. TCR library preparation used molecular barcoding, with unique molecular identifiers applied to normalize quantification of the TCRbeta repertoire. Clones were called with MiXCR by TCRdb after fastp trimmed the public reads at Q25, and only in-frame beta chains were retained. Every CDR3 protein is listed once, alongside the most common genes and DNA of its rows. The sample table contains 75,000 to 90,000 distinct CDR3 sequences; only one count was recorded for around 14% of them. Around 26% of the sample comes from the top ten. This clonotype was seen more than once but under ten times. Its antigen remains undetermined. The record has no base qualities; no much larger clone is one base away. Per the germline V gene (reference sequence), DFQATT is the CDR1 and SNEGSKA is the CDR2. The trim is 0 bases for V and 0 bases for J, with a gap of 6 bases between the germline ends. CDR3 length: 15 amino acids, cysteine to phenylalanine. The entry retains the CDR3 DNA only, 45 bases that are in frame from base 1.

What this sample's treatment or condition label stands for: allogeneic hematopoietic cell transplantation with graft depleted of TCRalphabeta T cells and CD19 B cells. The children who served as transplant recipients had been given grafts of TCRalphabeta/CD19-depleted allogeneic hematopoietic cells. The TCR sequence derives from a male patient aged 2-10 years who had a stem cell transplant for acute lymphoblastic leukemia, so the T cells may come from the graft donor. The sequences come from PBMCs, mostly from graft donor cells, collected 180 days after TCRalphabeta/CD19-depleted stem cell transplant. The chain is encoded by TRBV20-1 joined to TRBJ2-6, with the D gene call left open. Here the CDR3 is given as CSARESGSGANVLTF. The DNA sequence is given as TGCAGTGCTAGAGAGAGTGGCTCTGGGGCCAACGTCCTGACTTTC.